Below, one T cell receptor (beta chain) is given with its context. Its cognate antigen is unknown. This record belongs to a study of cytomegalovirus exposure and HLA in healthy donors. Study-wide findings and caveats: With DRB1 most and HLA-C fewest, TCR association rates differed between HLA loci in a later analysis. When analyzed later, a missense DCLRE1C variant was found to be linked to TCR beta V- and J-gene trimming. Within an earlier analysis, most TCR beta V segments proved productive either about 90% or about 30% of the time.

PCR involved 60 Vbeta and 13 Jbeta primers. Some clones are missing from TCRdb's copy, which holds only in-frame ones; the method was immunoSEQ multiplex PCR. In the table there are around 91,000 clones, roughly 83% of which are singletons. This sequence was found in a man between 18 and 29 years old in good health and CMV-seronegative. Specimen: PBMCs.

CDR3 region: CASRTGGQTEAFF. The CDR3 nucleotides read TGTGCCAGCAGGACGGGGGGGCAAACTGAAGCTTTCTTT. V usage is TRBV6-5 and J usage is TRBJ1-1; maybe TRBD1 (6 bases). Trimming stripped 6 bases from V and 5 bases from J, with 13 bases between. There are 13 residues in the CDR3. CDR1 and CDR2 from the germline V gene are MNHEY and SVGAGI.